This T cell receptor beta chain is drawn from a study of blood T cell repertoires in COVID-19. The overall study: T cells, B-cell-depleted T cells, or PBMCs provided the cDNA or gDNA that served as material.

Participants had their cohort set by participant-reported clinical history. The CDR3 has 15 residues. V dropped 8 bases and J dropped 0 bases, with 14 bases sitting between them. Germline V gives CDR1 MDHEN, CDR2 SYDVKM. This clone was detected only once. In the original workflow: Researchers report that nucleated cell counts were estimated from reference gene primer amplification. The assay was immunoSEQ multiplex PCR, and TCRdb's table has in-frame clones only and misses some. From that table come the V and J calls and clone size; the DNA was used to work out D and trimming. The sample has fewer than 300,000 clones; approximately 90% are singletons.

The chain carries TRBV28 and TRBJ1-5; TRBD1 might be the D (6 bases). The sequenced material came from PBMCs or T cells enriched from blood (not recorded which). The sequence was collected from a woman aged 30 to 39 who had recovered from COVID-19. CDR3 sequence: CASRGGAYSNQPQHF. The CDR3 DNA reads as TGTGCCAGCCGCGGGGGGGCTTATAGCAATCAGCCCCAGCATTTT.